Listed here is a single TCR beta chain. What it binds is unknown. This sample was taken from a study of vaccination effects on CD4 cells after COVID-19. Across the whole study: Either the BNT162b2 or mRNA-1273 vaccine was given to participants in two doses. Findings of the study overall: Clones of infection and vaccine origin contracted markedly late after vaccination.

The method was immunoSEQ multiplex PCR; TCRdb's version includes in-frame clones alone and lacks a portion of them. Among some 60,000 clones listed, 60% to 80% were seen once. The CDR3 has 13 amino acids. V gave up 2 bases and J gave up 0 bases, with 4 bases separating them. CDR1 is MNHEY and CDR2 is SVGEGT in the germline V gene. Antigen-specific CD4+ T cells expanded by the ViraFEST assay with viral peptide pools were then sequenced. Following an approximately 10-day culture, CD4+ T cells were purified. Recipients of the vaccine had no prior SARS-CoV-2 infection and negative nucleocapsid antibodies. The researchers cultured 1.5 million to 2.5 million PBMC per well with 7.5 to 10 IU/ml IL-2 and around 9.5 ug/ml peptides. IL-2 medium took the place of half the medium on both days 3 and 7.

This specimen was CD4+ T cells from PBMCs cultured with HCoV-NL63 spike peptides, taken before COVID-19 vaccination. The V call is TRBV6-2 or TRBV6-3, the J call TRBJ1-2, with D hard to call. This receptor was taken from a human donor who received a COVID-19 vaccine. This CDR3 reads CASSYGTNYGYTF. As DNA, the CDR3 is TGTGCCAGCAGTTACGGGACTAACTATGGCTACACCTTC.